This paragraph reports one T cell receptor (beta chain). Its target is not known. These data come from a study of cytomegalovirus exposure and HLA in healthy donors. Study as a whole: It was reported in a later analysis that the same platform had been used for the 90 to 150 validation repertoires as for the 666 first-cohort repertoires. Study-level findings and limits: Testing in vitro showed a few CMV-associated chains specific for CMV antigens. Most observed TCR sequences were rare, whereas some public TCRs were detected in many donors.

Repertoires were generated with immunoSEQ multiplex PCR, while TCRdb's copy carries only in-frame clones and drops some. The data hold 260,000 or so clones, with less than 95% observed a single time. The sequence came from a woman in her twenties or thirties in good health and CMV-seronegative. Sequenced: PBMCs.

The CDR3 DNA is TGTGCCAGCAGTTTATCCCTTTGGACTAGCGGTTCGAACACCGGGGAGCTGTTTTTT. This translates into CASSLSLWTSGSNTGELFF. The J gene is TRBJ2-2, the V gene TRBV27; 10 bases align to TRBD2. The CDR3 has 19 amino acids. After removal of 0 bases from V and 0 bases from J, the junction contained 7 bases not matched to a gene. CDR1 is MNHEY, CDR2 SMNVEV, per germline (reference sequence).